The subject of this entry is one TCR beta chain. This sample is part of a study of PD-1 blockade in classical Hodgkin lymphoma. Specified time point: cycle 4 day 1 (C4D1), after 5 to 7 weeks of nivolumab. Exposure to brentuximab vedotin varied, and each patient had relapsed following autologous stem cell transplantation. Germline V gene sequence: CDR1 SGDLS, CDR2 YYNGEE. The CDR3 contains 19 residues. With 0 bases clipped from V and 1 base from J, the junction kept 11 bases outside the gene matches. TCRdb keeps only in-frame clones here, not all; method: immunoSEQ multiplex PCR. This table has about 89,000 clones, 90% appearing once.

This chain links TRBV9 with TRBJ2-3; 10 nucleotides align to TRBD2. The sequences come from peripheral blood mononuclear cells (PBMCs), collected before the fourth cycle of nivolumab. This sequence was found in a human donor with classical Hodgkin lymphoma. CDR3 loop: CASSVANTTGTSGTDTQYF. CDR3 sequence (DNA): TGTGCCAGCAGCGTAGCTAATACAACCGGGACTAGCGGCACAGATACGCAGTATTTT.